Listed here are 25 T cell receptor beta chains from one sample, sequenced in a study of T cell responses to AZD1222 COVID-19 vaccine. Data came from immunoSEQ multiplex PCR; TCRdb stores just in-frame clones and leaves some out. Of around 120,000 clones in the sample, about 86% were seen once. This specimen consisted of peripheral blood, obtained 28 days after the second AZD1222 dose. The source is an adult who received the AZD1222 COVID-19 vaccine.

The V and J genes are TRBV12-5 and TRBJ1-5; TRBD1 is a possible D gene (6 bases). This CDR3 has 23 residues. CDR1 is LGHNT and CDR2 is FRNRAP in the germline V gene. The germline V and J ends were trimmed by 2 bases and 0 bases, with 32 bases remaining between them. CDR3 region: CASGLRVPGPGDSRPYSNQPQHF. CDR3 sequence (DNA): TGTGCTAGTGGTTTGCGGGTTCCGGGCCCAGGGGATTCCCGGCCCTATAGCAATCAGCCCCAGCATTTT. The whole variable domain, remainder taken from reference TRBV12-5 and TRBJ1-5, is DARVTQTPRHKVTEMGQEVTMRCQPILGHNTVFWYRQTMMQGLELLAYFRNRAPLDDSGMPKDRFSAEMPDATLATLKIQPSEPRDSAVYFCASGLRVPGPGDSRPYSNQPQHFGDGTRLSIL.

In this sample, this clone turned up once. The chain recombines TRBV29-1 with TRBJ1-2, with a tentative D call TRBD1 (6 bases). The germline V gene has CDR1 SQVTM and CDR2 ANQGSEA. The CDR3 spans 14 residues. Trimming pared 4 bases from V and 4 bases from J, leaving 16 bases between. CDR3 nucleotide sequence: TGCAGCGTTGGTTTACAAACAGGGACCTATGGCTACACCTTC. Encoded protein: CSVGLQTGTYGYTF.

The CDR3 region has the DNA TGTGCCAGCAGCTACGCGGACAGGGAAGAGACCCAGTACTTC. Protein product: CASSYADREETQYF. V gene TRBV7-9 combines with J gene TRBJ2-5; 8 bases line up with TRBD1. Germline CDR1 is SEHNR and CDR2 is FQNEAQ (reference sequence). CDR3 length: 14 amino acids. V dropped 4 bases and J dropped 3; count of bases not matched to a gene: 4.

This clone has more than one count but fewer than ten. The chain is built from TRBV7-3 and TRBJ2-1, with 9 bases matching TRBD1. Unmatched junction bases numbered 2, after V lost 5 bases and J lost 6 bases. CDR3 size: 13 residues. Per the germline V gene, CDR1 is SGHTA and CDR2 is FQGTGA. CDR3 residues: CASSRGQGNEQFF. The CDR3, as DNA: TGTGCCAGCAGCCGGGGACAGGGCAATGAGCAGTTCTTC.

The genes are TRBV29-1 and TRBJ2-4, with TRBD1 as a possible D gene (5 bases). Germline V CDR1 and CDR2: SQVTM, ANQGSEA. This CDR3 has 12 amino acids. Trimming removed 5 bases from V and 9 bases from J, with 14 bases in between. CDR3 coding DNA: TGCAGCGTTTCCGACAGTACAGGCATTCAGTACTTC. Amino acid sequence: CSVSDSTGIQYF.

V and J are TRBV12-3 or TRBV12-4 and TRBJ1-2, with a weak D call TRBD1 (6 bases). This CDR3 comprises 13 residues. V lost 2 bases and J 7 bases, leaving 11 bases between the germline ends. The DNA of the CDR3 is TGTGCCAGCAGTTTACTTACAGGGATTGGCTACACCTTC. Translation: CASSLLTGIGYTF.

This clone appeared a few times. The V gene is TRBV5-4, the J gene TRBJ1-3; 10 bases are shared with TRBD1. CDR1 and CDR2 (germline): SGHNT, YYREEE (reference sequence). The trim removed 4 bases at V and 3 bases at J, leaving 4 bases unmatched. CDR3 length equals 15 residues. The CDR3 spells CASSVTGGGGNTIYF. The CDR3 nucleotides are TGTGCCAGCAGCGTGACAGGGGGCGGTGGAAACACCATATATTTT.

The chain uses TRBV27 and TRBJ2-5; 8 nucleotides align to TRBD2. The germline gives CDR1 MNHEY, CDR2 SMNVEV (reference sequence). The J segment lost 0 bases and the V segment lost 2 bases, leaving 2 bases of the junction unmatched. The CDR3 has 15 amino acids. The CDR3 loop is CASSLTLADQETQYF. DNA for the CDR3: TGTGCCAGCAGTTTAACACTAGCGGACCAAGAGACCCAGTACTTC.

V is TRBV7-2 and J is TRBJ1-2, with D possibly matching TRBD1 (6 bases). V was pared by 5 bases and J by 4 bases, with 14 bases between. The CDR3 has 14 residues. Germline V lookup: CDR1 SGHTA, CDR2 FQGNSA. CDR3 nucleotide sequence: TGTGCCAGCAGCCCGAATGTCAGGGGCTATGGCTACACCTTC. This translates into CASSPNVRGYGYTF.

Here the CDR3 reads CASSPGYRGFTYEQYF. The CDR3 nucleotides are TGTGCCAGTAGTCCGGGGTACAGAGGGTTTACCTACGAGCAGTACTTC. The chain carries TRBV19 and TRBJ2-7; possibly TRBD2 for D (5 bases). V shed 5 bases and J shed 2 bases, with 19 bases lying between them. The CDR3 sequence is 16 residues long. Germline-derived CDR1 and CDR2 are LNHDA and SQIVND (reference sequence).

The rearrangement links TRBV7-2 to TRBJ2-1; D call uncertain. The CDR3 has 16 residues. The V and J ends lost 1 base and 7 bases respectively, with 17 bases between them. The V gene's germline CDR1 is SGHTA and CDR2 FQGNSA. The chain's CDR3 is CASSLGVLISRNEQFF. The CDR3 DNA reads TGTGCCAGCAGCTTAGGGGTTCTTATTTCCCGGAATGAGCAGTTCTTC.

J is TRBJ2-1 and V is TRBV18; D is undetermined. The length of the CDR3 is 13 residues. Germline V gives CDR1 KGHSH, CDR2 LQKENI. The V and J ends lost 0 bases and 9 bases respectively, with 9 bases between them. The CDR3, as DNA: TGTGCCAGCTCACCACCCGGATTGGGTGAGCAGTTCTTC. This codes for CASSPPGLGEQFF.

This clone was seen a few times. This chain links TRBV19 with TRBJ2-3; D not resolved. From germline, CDR1 is LNHDA and CDR2 SQIVND (reference sequence). CDR3 size: 14 residues. V shed 7 bases and J shed 0 bases, with 11 bases lying between them. The CDR3 region has the DNA TGTGCCAGTAAAGTAGGACCCAGCACAGATACGCAGTATTTT. Translated: CASKVGPSTDTQYF.

The gene calls are TRBV2 and TRBJ1-1; D gene uncertain. Trimming removed 8 bases at V and 0 bases at J, with 19 bases between. The CDR3 has 16 residues. Germline V CDR1 and CDR2: SNHLY, FYNNEI. This CDR3 is CASSGTRVGMNTEAFF. For the CDR3, the DNA is TGTGCCAGCTCAGGCACCCGGGTAGGGATGAACACTGAAGCTTTCTTT.

In its sample, this clone was seen a few times. V is TRBV27 and J is TRBJ2-2; 7 nucleotides match TRBD2. The CDR3 is 15 amino acids. CDR1 is MNHEY and CDR2 is SMNVEV in the germline V gene (reference sequence). Trimming cost V 3 bases and J 3 bases; bases outside gene matches: 4. CDR3 DNA: TGTGCCAGCAGTTTCCGGGGGGATGACACCGGGGAGCTGTTTTTT. This codes for CASSFRGDDTGELFF.

The chain links TRBV4-3 to TRBJ1-1; no definite D call. The germline V and J ends were trimmed by 0 bases and 3 bases, with 5 bases remaining between them. The CDR3 extends over 13 amino acids. The V gene's germline CDR1 is LGHNA and CDR2 YSLEER. The CDR3 is CASSQEIYTEAFF. The CDR3 bases are TGCGCCAGCAGCCAAGAAATCTACACTGAAGCTTTCTTT.

This clone was observed a single time. The rearrangement links TRBV3-1 (or the pseudogene TRBV3-2) to TRBJ2-3, with D possibly being TRBD1 or TRBD2 (5 bases each). The V gene lost 3 bases and the J gene lost 8 bases, with 9 bases spanning the gap. The CDR3 is 12 amino acids. CDR1 and CDR2 from the germline V gene are LGHDT and YNNKEL (reference sequence). The chain's CDR3 is CASSQRGGTQYF. The CDR3 region has the DNA TGTGCCAGCAGCCAGAGGGGCGGTACGCAGTATTTT.

This chain links TRBV7-2 with TRBJ1-5; possible D gene TRBD1, 6 bases. The germline V and J ends were trimmed by 3 bases and 6 bases, with 12 bases remaining between them. The CDR3 sequence is 14 residues long. Per the germline V gene, CDR1 is SGHTA and CDR2 is FQGNSA. The CDR3 DNA is TGTGCCAGCAGCTTGAGTACAGGGCCTCAGCCCCAGCATTTT. It yields the protein CASSLSTGPQPQHF.

This sequence joins TRBV11-1 and TRBJ2-1, with 10 bases lining up with TRBD2. The V segment lost 4 bases and the J segment 4 bases; nucleotides outside the gene matches: 7. The CDR3 covers 16 residues. Germline CDR1 SGHAT, CDR2 FQDESV (reference sequence). The CDR3 loop reads CASSSYGTSAYNEQFF. DNA for the CDR3: TGTGCCAGCAGCTCCTACGGGACTAGCGCATACAATGAGCAGTTCTTC.

The chain has TRBV6-5 and TRBJ2-2, with TRBD1 identical over 7 bases. This CDR3 spans 14 amino acids. The J segment lost 3 bases and the V segment lost 2 bases, leaving 0 bases of the junction unmatched. Germline loops: CDR1 MNHEY, CDR2 SVGAGI. DNA for the CDR3: TGTGCCAGCAGTTACACAGGGGACACCGGGGAGCTGTTTTTT. This sequence encodes CASSYTGDTGELFF.

This sequence joins TRBV2 and TRBJ1-5; D is unclear. The germline gives CDR1 SNHLY, CDR2 FYNNEI. Trimming took off 7 bases at V and 0 bases at J, with 10 bases between the two ends. The CDR3 runs to 14 residues. This chain's CDR3 is CASTTDYSNQPQHF. Here the CDR3 DNA reads TGTGCCAGCACTACCGATTATAGCAATCAGCCCCAGCATTTT.

This chain connects TRBV27 to TRBJ1-1; the D is unclear. The CDR3 loop spans 13 amino acids. Per germline, CDR1 MNHEY and CDR2 SMNVEV (reference sequence). V lost 3 bases, J lost 5 bases, and 10 bases lay in between. Written as DNA, the CDR3 is TGTGCCAGCAGTTTGCGGGGTCGGACTGAAGCTTTCTTT. Translating it yields CASSLRGRTEAFF.

V and J are TRBV19 and TRBJ1-2; D is perhaps TRBD1 (6 bases). This CDR3 is built from 15 residues. The ends were cut back, 6 bases at V and 3 bases at J, with 17 bases in the middle. The germline V gene has CDR1 LNHDA and CDR2 SQIVND (reference sequence). The CDR3 DNA reads as TGTGCCAGTAGAGTGGGGGGGGCAGATGACTATGGCTACACCTTC. Its protein is CASRVGGADDYGYTF.

This sequence joins TRBV18 and TRBJ2-7; D is undetermined. CDR3 length equals 14 residues. V was pared by 1 base and J by 0 bases, with 7 bases between. Germline V CDR1 and CDR2: KGHSH, LQKENI. The CDR3 region has the DNA TGTGCCAGCTCACCACAGGGCTCCTCCTACGAGCAGTACTTC. It specifies CASSPQGSSYEQYF.

The chain uses TRBV19 and TRBJ1-1; D is ambiguous. The CDR3 covers 14 residues. Germline assignment: CDR1 LNHDA and CDR2 SQIVND (reference sequence). Trimming stripped 1 base from V and 0 bases from J, with 6 bases between. Here the CDR3 DNA reads TGTGCCAGTAGTATAGGGGTGCTGAACACTGAAGCTTTCTTT. Translation gives CASSIGVLNTEAFF. Full variable domain (remainder filled in from reference TRBV19 and TRBJ1-1): DGGITQSPKYLFRKEGQNVTLSCEQNLNHDAMYWYRQDPGQGLRLIYYSQIVNDFQKGDIAEGYSVSREKKESFPLTVTSAQKNPTAFYLCASSIGVLNTEAFFGQGTRLTVV.